This is a list of T cell receptor beta chains from one sample in a study of cytomegalovirus exposure and HLA in healthy donors. Profiling relied on immunoSEQ multiplex PCR, and the TCRdb table lists in-frame clones only, not all of them. The sample lists around 160,000 clones; 68% were seen once. Material for sequencing was PBMCs. All receptors come from a man aged 50-60 years in good health and CMV-seronegative. CDR3s include the opening cysteine and the closing phenylalanine or tryptophan. The D gene is left open where the match is weak. Where a row states a size, it is once, few, many or the class of an expanded clone; other rows omit it.

>-|TRBJ1-6|TRBV14|TRBD1
CASSQAAGQLNPLHF
TGTGCCAGCAGCCAAGCTGCGGGACAGCTTAATCCCCTCCACTTT
>few|TRBJ1-3|TRBV2|TRBD1
CASSVGQGAPSGNTIYF
TGTGCCAGCAGCGTCGGACAGGGGGCACCTTCTGGAAACACCATATATTTT
>few|TRBJ2-3|TRBV19|-
CASSINRAGDTQYF
TGTGCCAGTAGTATCAACAGGGCGGGAGATACGCAGTATTTT
>few|TRBJ1-2|TRBV2|-
CASIPRTGSGGYTF
TGTGCCAGCATTCCTAGAACAGGGTCCGGGGGCTACACCTTC
>-|TRBJ2-5|TRBV5-5|-
CASSFRGETQYF
TGTGCCAGCAGCTTCAGGGGTGAGACCCAGTACTTC
>-|TRBJ2-1|TRBV4-3|-
CASSQDFPREAYNEQFF
TGCGCCAGCAGCCAAGATTTCCCCAGGGAGGCCTACAATGAGCAGTTCTTC
>-|TRBJ1-2|TRBV9|TRBD1
CASSQGQQYGYTF
TGTGCCAGCAGCCAGGGACAGCAATATGGCTACACCTTC
>few|TRBJ2-5|TRBV19|TRBD1
CASSSWTGQETQYF
TGTGCCAGTAGTTCGTGGACAGGCCAAGAGACCCAGTACTTC
>-|TRBJ1-2|TRBV5-6|TRBD1
CASSPEGAYGYTF
TGTGCCAGCAGCCCTGAGGGGGCCTATGGCTACACCTTC
>-|TRBJ2-2|TRBV9|-
CASSVRVSGELFF
TGTGCCAGCAGCGTCAGGGTTTCAGGGGAGCTGTTTTTT
>-|TRBJ1-1|TRBV4-3|TRBD1
CASSQQADRGLEAFF
TGCGCCAGCAGCCAACAGGCCGACAGGGGGCTTGAAGCTTTCTTT
>-|TRBJ2-7|TRBV10-3|TRBD2
CAISDTSGGAYEQYF
TGTGCCATCAGTGATACTAGCGGGGGTGCCTACGAGCAGTACTTC
>-|TRBJ1-4|TRBV19|-
CASSIGRGEYEKLFF
TGTGCCAGTAGTATAGGTAGGGGCGAATATGAAAAACTGTTTTTT
>few|TRBJ2-7|TRBV5-4|TRBD1
CASSMTRDRGYEQYF
TGTGCCAGCAGCATGACCCGTGACAGGGGCTACGAGCAGTACTTC
>few|TRBJ1-1|TRBV19|-
CASSYRNTEAFF
TGTGCCAGTAGTTACAGGAACACTGAAGCTTTCTTT
>-|TRBJ2-7|TRBV27|-
CASSTPGGYEQYF
TGTGCCAGCAGTACCCCGGGTGGATACGAGCAGTACTTC
>-|TRBJ1-5|TRBV10-2|-
CASHFDLMQPQHF
TGCGCCAGCCATTTCGACTTAATGCAGCCCCAGCATTTT
>few|TRBJ1-2|TRBV11-3|-
CASSLVWRDGPYGYTF
TGTGCCAGCAGCTTAGTGTGGCGGGACGGACCCTATGGCTACACCTTC
>-|TRBJ2-5|TRBV10-1|-
CASNQGRGETQYF
TGCGCCAGCAATCAGGGTCGGGGGGAGACCCAGTACTTC
>-|TRBJ1-1|TRBV14|TRBD1
CASSQKIWGTENTEAFF
TGTGCCAGCAGCCAAAAAATATGGGGGACAGAGAACACTGAAGCTTTCTTT
>-|TRBJ1-1|TRBV28|-
CASSPWTVDHTEAFF
TGTGCCAGCAGTCCCTGGACAGTCGATCACACTGAAGCTTTCTTT
>few|TRBJ2-3|TRBV6-4|TRBD2
CASSGTSGGTDTQYF
TGTGCCAGCAGTGGGACTAGCGGGGGCACAGATACGCAGTATTTT
>-|TRBJ2-2|TRBV7-9|-
CASSPAQGTGELFF
TGTGCCAGCAGCCCGGCACAGGGTACCGGGGAGCTGTTTTTT
>many|TRBJ1-2|TRBV6-1|-
CASSDGAGTNYGYTF
TGTGCCAGCAGCGACGGAGCGGGCACTAACTATGGCTACACCTTC
>-|TRBJ1-5|TRBV2|-
CASSDFRDQPQHF
TGTGCCAGCAGCGACTTTCGGGATCAGCCCCAGCATTTT
>-|TRBJ1-5|TRBV6-8|-
CASSRRGISNQPQHF
TGTGCCAGCAGTCGCAGGGGAATTAGCAATCAGCCCCAGCATTTT
>-|TRBJ1-1|TRBV6-1|TRBD1
CASGQGHLNTEAFF
TGTGCCAGCGGACAGGGACATCTGAACACTGAAGCTTTCTTT
>-|TRBJ2-3|TRBV7-9|TRBD2
CASSLTSALKDTQYF
TGTGCCAGCAGCTTAACTAGCGCCCTAAAAGATACGCAGTATTTT
>-|TRBJ1-4|TRBV6-6|-
CASSYSYRASGEKLFF
TGTGCCAGCAGTTACTCCTACAGGGCCTCAGGGGAAAAACTGTTTTTT
>once|TRBJ2-3|TRBV6-1|-
CASSEWGGRTDTQYF
TGTGCCAGCAGTGAGTGGGGGGGCCGCACAGATACGCAGTATTTT
>-|TRBJ2-5|TRBV2|TRBD1
CASKTGQAQETQYF
TGTGCCAGCAAAACGGGACAGGCCCAAGAGACCCAGTACTTC
>few|TRBJ1-4|TRBV4-2|-
CASSLRDTEKLFF
TGTGCCAGCAGCCTCAGGGATACGGAAAAACTGTTTTTT
>-|TRBJ2-2|TRBV18|-
CASSPQKIVANTGELFF
TGTGCCAGCTCACCACAAAAAATCGTCGCGAACACCGGGGAGCTGTTTTTT
>-|TRBJ2-1|TRBV7-8|TRBD1
CASSLDRGNNEQFF
TGTGCCAGCAGCTTGGACAGGGGGAACAATGAGCAGTTCTTC
>-|TRBJ2-3|TRBV28|TRBD2
CASVRASGTDTQYF
TGTGCCAGCGTCAGGGCTAGCGGGACAGATACGCAGTATTTT
>few|TRBJ1-1|TRBV2|TRBD1
CASRADRVNTEAFF
TGTGCCAGCAGGGCTGACAGGGTGAACACTGAAGCTTTCTTT
>-|TRBJ1-4|TRBV5-1|-
CASSLSAGEKLFF
TGCGCCAGCAGCTTGAGCGCGGGAGAAAAACTGTTTTTT
>-|TRBJ2-1|TRBV5-1|TRBD2
CASSFMGLAGSDNEQFF
TGCGCCAGCAGCTTCATGGGACTAGCGGGGAGCGACAATGAGCAGTTCTTC
>few|TRBJ2-2|TRBV7-2|TRBD1
CASSVGQGAPTGELFF
TGTGCCAGCAGCGTGGGACAGGGGGCGCCCACCGGGGAGCTGTTTTTT
>-|TRBJ1-5|TRBV7-8|TRBD1
CASSLAQGNLDSNQPQHF
TGTGCCAGCAGCTTAGCACAGGGGAATCTGGATAGCAATCAGCCCCAGCATTTT
>-|TRBJ1-3|TRBV19|-
CASSLVGASGNTIYF
TGTGCCAGTAGCCTTGTGGGGGCCTCTGGAAACACCATATATTTT
>few|TRBJ1-1|TRBV7-9|-
CASSTRTAMNTEAFF
TGTGCCAGCAGCACTCGGACAGCCATGAACACTGAAGCTTTCTTT
>-|TRBJ2-6|TRBV7-9|TRBD1
CASSLTGAGANVLTF
TGTGCCAGCAGCCTGACAGGGGCCGGGGCCAACGTCCTGACTTTC
>-|TRBJ1-4|TRBV2|TRBD1
CASSPTGVLNEKLFF
TGTGCCAGCAGTCCCACAGGGGTTCTAAATGAAAAACTGTTTTTT
>-|TRBJ2-1|TRBV7-9|-
CASSLTGYNEQFF
TGTGCCAGCAGCTTAACAGGCTACAATGAGCAGTTCTTC
>-|TRBJ2-1|TRBV10-1|-
CASSETRNEQFF
TGCGCCAGCAGTGAGACTAGAAATGAGCAGTTCTTC
>-|TRBJ2-7|TRBV29-1|TRBD1
CSVYDRGQGISYEQYF
TGCAGCGTCTACGACCGGGGACAGGGAATCTCCTACGAGCAGTACTTC
>-|TRBJ2-2|TRBV7-6|TRBD2
CASSFLAGGVYTGELFF
TGTGCCAGCAGCTTCTTAGCGGGGGGTGTGTACACCGGGGAGCTGTTTTTT
>-|TRBJ2-1|TRBV7-8|TRBD2
CASTTSGGGSYNEQFF
TGTGCCAGCACCACTAGCGGGGGGGGTTCCTACAATGAGCAGTTCTTC
>-|TRBJ2-3|TRBV27|-
CASSLVRGFADTQYF
TGTGCCAGCAGTTTGGTCAGGGGATTTGCAGATACGCAGTATTTT
>-|TRBJ2-7|TRBV5-1|TRBD1
CASSWTRDRGYEQYF
TGCGCCAGCAGCTGGACCCGGGACAGGGGTTACGAGCAGTACTTC
>once|TRBJ1-1|TRBV19|-
CASSIPPGYTEAFF
TGTGCCAGTAGTATCCCACCAGGGTACACTGAAGCTTTCTTT